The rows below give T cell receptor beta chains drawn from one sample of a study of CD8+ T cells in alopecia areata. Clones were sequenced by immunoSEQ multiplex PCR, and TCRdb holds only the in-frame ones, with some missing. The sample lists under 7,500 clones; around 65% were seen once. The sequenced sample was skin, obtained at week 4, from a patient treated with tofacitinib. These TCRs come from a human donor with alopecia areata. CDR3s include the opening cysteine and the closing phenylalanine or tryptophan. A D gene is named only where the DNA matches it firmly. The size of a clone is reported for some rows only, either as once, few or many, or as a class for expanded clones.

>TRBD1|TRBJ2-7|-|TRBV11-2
TGTGCCAGCAGCTACACAGGGGACAGAAGCTACGAGCAGTACTTC
CASSYTGDRSYEQYF
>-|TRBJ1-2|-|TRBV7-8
TGTGCCAGCAGCTTAGGGGCTAACTATGGCTACACCTTC
CASSLGANYGYTF
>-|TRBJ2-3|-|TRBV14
TGTGCCAGCAGCCAAAACGGACTTCTCAACACAGATACGCAGTATTTT
CASSQNGLLNTDTQYF
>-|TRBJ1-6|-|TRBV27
TGTGCCAGCAGTTTATGGGCAGGCCAGGGACGAGATTCACCCCTCCACTTT
CASSLWAGQGRDSPLHF
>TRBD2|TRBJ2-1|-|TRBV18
TGTGCCAGCTCCCCCGGGACTAGCGCCAACGAGCAGTTCTTC
CASSPGTSANEQFF
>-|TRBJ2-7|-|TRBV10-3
TGTGCCATCAGTGAGTCTCGGGGGTATTGGGAGCAGTACTTC
CAISESRGYWEQYF
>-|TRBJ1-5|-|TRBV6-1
TGTGCCAGCAGTGAATGGGCTTTTTGGGTCAATCAGCCCCAGCATTTT
CASSEWAFWVNQPQHF
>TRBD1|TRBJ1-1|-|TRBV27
TGTGCCAGCAGTCCCTACGGACAGGGTAACACTGAAGCTTTCTTT
CASSPYGQGNTEAFF
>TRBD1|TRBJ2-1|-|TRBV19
TGTGCCAGTAGTATGGACAGGGGCCGCAATGAGCAGTTCTTC
CASSMDRGRNEQFF
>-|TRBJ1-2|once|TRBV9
TGTGCCAGCAGCGATAGGGGGGCATCGAGCAACTATGGCTACACCTTC
CASSDRGASSNYGYTF
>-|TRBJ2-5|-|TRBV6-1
TGTGCCAGCAGTGAAAGGCAGGGACTTCAGTACCAAGAGACCCAGTACTTC
CASSERQGLQYQETQYF
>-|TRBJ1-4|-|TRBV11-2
TGTGCCAGCAGCTTAAGTACCCGGGGTTGGGAAAAACTGTTTTTT
CASSLSTRGWEKLFF
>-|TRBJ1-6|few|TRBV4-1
TGCGCCAGCAGCCAAGTATCTTCGGGTAGTTCACCCCTCCACTTT
CASSQVSSGSSPLHF
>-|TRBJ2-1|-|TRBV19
TGTGCCAGTAGTGGGACGGTCTATAGTGAGCAGTTCTTC
CASSGTVYSEQFF
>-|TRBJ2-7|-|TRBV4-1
TGCGCCAGCAGCCAAGAATCGACAGATTTTAGCGAGCAGTACTTC
CASSQESTDFSEQYF
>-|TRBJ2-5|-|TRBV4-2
TGTGCCAGCAGCCAAGATGGAGGGGGTGACTCCCGGCTGTACTTC
CASSQDGGGDSRLYF
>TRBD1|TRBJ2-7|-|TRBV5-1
TGCGCCAGCAGCTTGGCTTTCCCGCTCAAACAGGGGATTTTATGGGTGTACGAGCAGTACTTC
CASSLAFPLKQGILWVYEQYF
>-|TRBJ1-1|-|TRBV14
TGTGCCAGCCACCCCTTGGGGACTGAAGCTTTCTTT
CASHPLGTEAFF
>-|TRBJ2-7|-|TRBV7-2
TGTGCCAGCAGCTCCACAGGGAGACTCTCCTACGAGCAGTACTTC
CASSSTGRLSYEQYF
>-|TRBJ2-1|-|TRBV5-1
TGCGCCAGCAGCTTGGAGGGGGGGGCAGACGAGCAGTTCTTC
CASSLEGGADEQFF
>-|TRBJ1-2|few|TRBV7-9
TGTGCCAGCAGCTTAGTAAGGGAAGGCTACACCTTC
CASSLVREGYTF
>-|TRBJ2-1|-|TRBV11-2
TGTGCCAGCAGCACATACGGAGGTAACAATGAGCAGTTCTTC
CASSTYGGNNEQFF
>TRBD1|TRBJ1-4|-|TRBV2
TGTGCCAACAGTGATTGGACAGGGGGCACGGCTAATGAAAAACTGTTTTTT
CANSDWTGGTANEKLFF
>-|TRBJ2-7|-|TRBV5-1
TGCGCCAGCAGCTTATCCTTTGGCAGCTACGAGCAGTACTTC
CASSLSFGSYEQYF
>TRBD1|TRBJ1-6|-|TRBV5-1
TGCGCCAGCGCCAGGGGACAGGAAAATTCACCCCTCCACTTT
CASARGQENSPLHF
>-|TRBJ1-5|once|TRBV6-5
TGTGCCAGCAGCACGGGACGGGATCAGCCCCAGCATTTT
CASSTGRDQPQHF
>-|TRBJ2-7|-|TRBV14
TGTGCCAGCAGCCGCACTGGACAGACCTACGAGCAGTACTTC
CASSRTGQTYEQYF
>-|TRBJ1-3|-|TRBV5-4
TGTGCCAGTACAGGGAAAGGAAACACCATATATTTT
CASTGKGNTIYF
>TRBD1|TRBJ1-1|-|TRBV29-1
TGCAGCGTCTCTTCCGGGACAGGCGGGACTTTGAACACTGAAGCTTTCTTT
CSVSSGTGGTLNTEAFF
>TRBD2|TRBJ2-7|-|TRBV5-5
TGTGCCAGCAAGCGGTTGCTAGCGGGAGACGGCAACGAGCAGTACTTC
CASKRLLAGDGNEQYF
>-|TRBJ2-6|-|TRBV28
TGTGCCAGCAGCTCTCACTCTGGGGCCAACGTCCTGACTTTC
CASSSHSGANVLTF
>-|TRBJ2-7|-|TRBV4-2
TGTGCCAGCAGCCAAGAGGAGTGGGGTTCCTACGAGCAGTACTTC
CASSQEEWGSYEQYF
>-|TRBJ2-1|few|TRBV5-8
TGTGCCAGCAGCTCGGAGGGACTGGGCTACAATGAGCAGTTCTTC
CASSSEGLGYNEQFF
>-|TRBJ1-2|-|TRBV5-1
TGCGCCAGCAGCCCGAGTCAAATACGGAACTATGGCTACACCTTC
CASSPSQIRNYGYTF
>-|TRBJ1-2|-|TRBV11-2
TGTGCCAGCAGCTTCGGGACTGCGAACTATGGCTACACCTTC
CASSFGTANYGYTF
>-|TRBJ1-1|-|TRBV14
TGTGCCAGCAGCCAAGTCTTCCCAGCTATGAACACTGAAGCTTTCTTT
CASSQVFPAMNTEAFF
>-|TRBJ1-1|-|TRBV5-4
TGTGCCAGCAGCTGGGCGGGGGCGCAAGGAACTGAAGCTTTCTTT
CASSWAGAQGTEAFF
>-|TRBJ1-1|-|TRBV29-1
TGCAGCGTCCTCTTTGGGGGATTGGAAACTGAAGCTTCCTTC
CSVLFGGLETEASF
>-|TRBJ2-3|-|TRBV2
TGTGCCAGCAGTGGGACCCTTCAAGGAGATACGCAGTATTTT
CASSGTLQGDTQYF
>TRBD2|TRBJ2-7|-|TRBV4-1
TGCGCCAGCAGCTATGGAGCGGGAGGCTCCTACGAGCAGTACTTC
CASSYGAGGSYEQYF
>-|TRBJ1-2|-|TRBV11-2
TGTGCCAGCAGCTCCATCCGAGGTGACAGGAGGGGGAATTATGGCTACACCTTC
CASSSIRGDRRGNYGYTF
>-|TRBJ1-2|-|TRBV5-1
TGCGCCAGCAGCTTCCACCAGTCTTCATATGGCTACACCTTC
CASSFHQSSYGYTF
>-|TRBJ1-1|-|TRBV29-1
TGCAGCGTTGAATGGACAGTGAACACTGAAGCTTTCTTT
CSVEWTVNTEAFF
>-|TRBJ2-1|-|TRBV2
TGTGCCAGCAGTGAGGGATCGGACCGGCGCTCCTACAATGAGCAGTTCTTC
CASSEGSDRRSYNEQFF
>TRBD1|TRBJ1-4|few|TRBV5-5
TGTGCCAGCAGCTTACGGGACAGGGGTCCGGAAAAACTGTTTTTT
CASSLRDRGPEKLFF
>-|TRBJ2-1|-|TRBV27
TGTGCCAGCAGTACCGGGGGCGTTGAGCAGTTCTTC
CASSTGGVEQFF
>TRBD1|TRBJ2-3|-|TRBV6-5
TGTGCCAGCAGGCAGACAGGGAGCACAGATACGCAGTATTTT
CASRQTGSTDTQYF
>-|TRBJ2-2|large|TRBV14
TGTGCCAGCAGCCCCACAGGGTTCACCGGGGAGCTGTTTTTT
CASSPTGFTGELFF
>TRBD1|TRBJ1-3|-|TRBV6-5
TGTGCCAGCAGTTTTTGGGACAGCTCTGGAAACACCATATATTTT
CASSFWDSSGNTIYF
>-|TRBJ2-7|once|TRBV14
TGTGCCAGCAGCCAATACCTAGGGGACTACGAGCAGTACTTC
CASSQYLGDYEQYF
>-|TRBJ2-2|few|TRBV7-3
TGTGCCAGCAGCTTAGTGAGGGCCGGCACCGGGGAGCTGTTTTTT
CASSLVRAGTGELFF
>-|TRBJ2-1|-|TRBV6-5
TGTGCCAGCAGTTACTCGGGACTCGCCCCTGAGCAGTTCTTC
CASSYSGLAPEQFF
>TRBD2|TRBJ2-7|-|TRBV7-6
TGTGCCAGCAGCAAAGGGGTCGGGGGGGACACCTTATACGAGCAGTACTTC
CASSKGVGGDTLYEQYF
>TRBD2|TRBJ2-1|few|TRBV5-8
TGTGCCAGCAGCTTCGGACTAGCGGCCTACAATGAGCAGTTCTTC
CASSFGLAAYNEQFF
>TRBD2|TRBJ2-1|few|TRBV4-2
TGTGCCAGCAGCCAAGATTGGCTAGCGGGAGTCTATGAGCAGTTCTTC
CASSQDWLAGVYEQFF
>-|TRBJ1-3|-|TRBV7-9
TGTGCCAGCAGCGCGGTAGGATCTGGAAACACCATATATTTT
CASSAVGSGNTIYF
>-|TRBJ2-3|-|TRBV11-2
TGTGCCAGCAGCTTAGATCGTGGTCGCACAGATACGCAGTATTTT
CASSLDRGRTDTQYF
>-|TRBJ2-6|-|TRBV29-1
TGCAGCGTTGCCCCCTCTGGGGCCAACGTCCTGACTTTC
CSVAPSGANVLTF
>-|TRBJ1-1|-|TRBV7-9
TGTGCCAGCAGCCCGAAGGGGGGGGCTGAAGCTTTCTTT
CASSPKGGAEAFF
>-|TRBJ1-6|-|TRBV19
TGTGCCAGTAATCTGAGGAGCTCCTATAATTCACCCCTCCACTTT
CASNLRSSYNSPLHF